This entry concerns a single T cell receptor (beta chain). Its antigen is not known. Clones were read by immunoSEQ multiplex PCR, and TCRdb kept only the in-frame ones, dropping some. The data contain 190,000 or so clones, more than 75% of them seen just once; the ten biggest clones take up about 25%. Germline V CDR1 and CDR2: MNHEY, SVGAGI. This CDR3 comprises 15 residues. With V trimmed by 6 bases and J by 6 bases, 11 bases remained unmatched. The data were obtained in a study of T cell responses to AZD1222 COVID-19 vaccine. Overall study results and limits: When two AZD1222 doses had been given, Spike-specific TCR breadth and depth rose. Unmutated variant regions are reportedly targeted by nearly half of spike-specific TCRs.

Sequencing was performed on peripheral blood, taken 28 days after the second AZD1222 dose. This TCR was recovered from an adult who received the AZD1222 COVID-19 vaccine. V gene TRBV6-5 combines with J gene TRBJ2-1; 7 positions agree with TRBD2. CDR3 DNA sequence: TGTGCCAGCAGGGATCCTAGCGGTTTAGGCAATGAGCAGTTCTTC. This encodes CASRDPSGLGNEQFF.